Below, 9 T cell receptor beta chains from the same sample are listed, as sequenced in a study of shared T cell receptors in the human thymus. Clones were sequenced by immunoSEQ multiplex PCR, and TCRdb holds only the in-frame ones, with some missing. The profile shows fewer than 700,000 clones, approximately 87% of them singletons. This same sample was also part of a study on human thymus T cells.

The sequenced material came from thymocytes. The receptors shown here come from a boy less than two years old with a congenital heart defect.

The rearrangement links TRBV4-2 to TRBJ2-1, with 9 bases lining up with TRBD1. J was trimmed by 3 bases and V by 1 base; bases with no gene match: 7. The CDR3 is 17 residues long. Germline assignment: CDR1 LGHNA and CDR2 YNFKEQ. DNA for the CDR3: TGTGCCAGCAGCCAAGGGGGCACGGACAGGGGCTACAATGAGCAGTTCTTC. Its translation: CASSQGGTDRGYNEQFF.

The chain links TRBV2 to TRBJ1-2; 8 bases match TRBD1. The germline V gene encodes CDR1 SNHLY and CDR2 FYNNEI. This CDR3 region has 14 residues. J lost 5 bases, V lost 0 bases, and 2 bases had no gene match. The CDR3 nucleotides read TGTGCCAGCAGTGAAGCGGACAGGGATTATGGCTACACCTTC. It translates to CASSEADRDYGYTF.

The J gene is TRBJ2-5, the V gene TRBV15, with 8 bases aligning to TRBD2. The J call may be faulty, since TRBJ2-7 better matches the DNA end. Germline CDR1 and CDR2: LNHNV and YYDKDF (reference sequence). The CDR3 is 20 residues long. The CDR3 DNA reads as TGTGCCACCAGCAGGTGTGACAGGCGGGCTCTACTAGCGGCCTCCTACGAGCAGTACTTC. Translation: CATSRCDRRALLAASYEQYF.

This sequence joins TRBV6-1 and TRBJ1-5; no reliable D call. Germline V CDR1 and CDR2: MNHNS, SASEGT. The CDR3 length is 13 residues. Trimming stripped 5 bases from V and 0 bases from J, with 5 bases between. The CDR3 coding sequence is TGTGCCAGCAGTCCCAATAGCAATCAGCCCCAGCATTTT. This encodes CASSPNSNQPQHF.

The chain carries TRBV10-3 and TRBJ2-7, with TRBD2 matching 8 bases. The CDR3 extends over 16 amino acids. Germline CDR1 ENHRY, CDR2 SYGVKD. J gave up 3 bases and V 3 bases, and 10 bases lay outside the gene matches. The CDR3 loop reads CAISDGGLAGYYEQYF. The CDR3 coding sequence is TGTGCCATCAGTGACGGTGGGCTAGCGGGTTACTACGAGCAGTACTTC.

The genes are TRBV6-5 and TRBJ2-5; D possibly corresponds to TRBD2 (7 bases). V shed 2 bases and J shed 2 bases, with 12 bases lying between them. The CDR3 length is 15 residues. Looked up from germline, CDR1 is MNHEY and CDR2 is SVGAGI. This CDR3 is CASSYGRGVQETQYF. The CDR3 DNA reads as TGTGCCAGCAGTTACGGGAGGGGGGTACAAGAGACCCAGTACTTC.

The genes are TRBV19 and TRBJ2-1, with TRBD1 matching 9 bases. Per germline, CDR1 LNHDA and CDR2 SQIVND (reference sequence). V shed 5 bases and J 7 bases; nucleotides not matched to a gene: 12. This CDR3 has 16 amino acids. The CDR3 spells CASSVIPGQGINEQFF. The DNA for the CDR3 is TGTGCCAGTAGTGTGATACCGGGACAGGGTATTAATGAGCAGTTCTTC.

This chain joins TRBV19 and TRBJ2-7; D is perhaps TRBD2 (7 bases). V lost 8 bases and J lost 7, with 24 bases in between. The germline CDR1 and CDR2 sequences are LNHDA and SQIVND (reference sequence). The CDR3 sequence is 15 residues long. In DNA, the CDR3 is TGTGCCAGTTCCCAACGGAGGGGGGGGATGGGGGAGCAGTACTTC. Amino acids: CASSQRRGGMGEQYF. Together with reference TRBV19 and TRBJ2-7, the CDR3 gives the full variable domain: DGGITQSPKYLFRKEGQNVTLSCEQNLNHDAMYWYRQDPGQGLRLIYYSQIVNDFQKGDIAEGYSVSREKKESFPLTVTSAQKNPTAFYLCASSQRRGGMGEQYFGPGTRLTVT.

This chain links TRBV5-4 with TRBJ2-1, with 7 positions matching TRBD1. Germline V gene sequence: CDR1 SGHNT, CDR2 YYREEE (reference sequence). Trimming cost V 4 bases and J 2 bases; bases outside gene matches: 6. This CDR3 is built from 15 residues. CDR3 coding DNA: TGTGCCAGCAGCAAATGGGACAGAGCCTACAATGAGCAGTTCTTC. Residues: CASSKWDRAYNEQFF.